This TCR beta chain was found in a study of cytomegalovirus exposure and HLA in healthy donors. With 60 Vbeta and 13 Jbeta primers, the PCR was carried out. Only in-frame clones appear in the TCRdb table, and some are missing; sequencing was by immunoSEQ multiplex PCR. This sample yields roughly 120,000 clones, of which 77% are seen a single time; 3.5% to 4.5% belongs to the top ten. The CDR3 contains 17 residues. Germline lookup yields CDR1 SGHNT and CDR2 YENEEA. Trimming took 0 bases from V and 0 from J; bases not matched to a gene: 6. The clonotype originates from a human donor in good health. The sample consisted of PBMCs. This sequence joins TRBV11-3 and TRBJ2-3; 7 nucleotides agree with TRBD2. The DNA for the CDR3 is TGTGCCAGCAGCTTAGATCCGGGACTACTTAGCACAGATACGCAGTATTTT. This encodes CASSLDPGLLSTDTQYF.